This T cell receptor beta chain was sequenced in a study of blood T cells in healthy people across ages. From germline, CDR1 is DFQATT and CDR2 SNEGSKA (reference sequence). The CDR3 runs to 15 residues. Together with a sample-barcoded 5' primer, a J-beta primer mix was included in a second PCR lasting about 7 to 11 cycles. TCRdb recomputed calls from the 5' RACE reads with MiXCR, one row per CDR3 protein. This sample has 800,000 to 950,000 distinct CDR3 sequences, with 25% to 30% found just once. These data also formed part of another study, on T cells of mothers and their children.

Source material: blood. This clonotype was sampled from a middle-aged woman in good health. The J gene is TRBJ2-7, the V gene TRBV20-1; the match to TRBD2 covers 7 bases. Near its end, the DNA agrees better with TRBJ2-5, so the J call may be wrong. The CDR3 nucleotides are TGCAGTGCTAGCCCTGCGACTAGCAGCCAAGAGACCCAGTACTTC. Encoded protein: CSASPATSSQETQYF.